The rows below give T cell receptor beta chains drawn from one sample of a study of beta chain features in type 1 diabetes. The protocol was immunoSEQ multiplex PCR, while the TCRdb copy is restricted to in-frame clones and leaves out a portion. Among about half a million clones listed, roughly 30% were seen once. Sequencing used naive CD4+ T cells from blood. These receptors came from a man between 18 and 35 years old in good health. Both conserved end residues are part of each CDR3. D genes are given only for firm matches. Clone size is given for some rows only: seen once, a few or many times, or a class if the clone is expanded.

TGTGCCAGCAGCCCAGGGGCTGGAGCGAGCTCCTACGAGCAGTACTTC CASSPGAGASSYEQYF TRBJ2-7 TRBV9 - few
TGCAGCTCTTCTCCGGGGCCCGAAGCTTTCTTT CSSSPGPEAFF TRBJ1-1 TRBV29-1 - -
TGTGCCAGCAGCTTAGTATTACGGGAGTATGAGCAGTTCTTC CASSLVLREYEQFF TRBJ2-1 TRBV11-2 - -
TGTGCCAGCAGCTTAGCTCTCACTAGCGGCGACTACGAGCAGTACTTC CASSLALTSGDYEQYF TRBJ2-7 TRBV7-6 TRBD2 -
TGCGCCAGCAGCTTAGCGGGGAGGGATACGCAGTATTTT CASSLAGRDTQYF TRBJ2-3 TRBV5-1 TRBD2 -
TGTGCCAGCAGCTTTATGCTAGTAAACACCGGGGAGCTGTTTTTT CASSFMLVNTGELFF TRBJ2-2 TRBV7-2 - few
TGTGCCAGCAGCGTAGGGGTGGGGGCTCCGGCAGATACGCAGTATTTT CASSVGVGAPADTQYF TRBJ2-3 TRBV9 - -
TGTGCCAGCAGCCGGATAACGAGCTCCTACAATGAGCAGTTCTTC CASSRITSSYNEQFF TRBJ2-1 TRBV7-9 - -
TGTGCCAGCAGCTTAAGCACAGGGCGATTCGGGGAGCTGTTTTTT CASSLSTGRFGELFF TRBJ2-2 TRBV7-2 - -
TGCGCCAGCAGCCATCGGCAGGGCAATGAGCAGTTCTTC CASSHRQGNEQFF TRBJ2-1 TRBV4-1 - -
TGCAGCGTGAGGGGGACACCCGCAACTAATGAAAAACTGTTTTTT CSVRGTPATNEKLFF TRBJ1-4 TRBV29-1 - few
TGTGCCAGCAGCTCTGCGGGGCGGGTACAAGAGACCCAGTACTTC CASSSAGRVQETQYF TRBJ2-5 TRBV7-9 - -
TGTGCCAGCGGGACCAGTAGTATAGCCTATGGCTACACCTTC CASGTSSIAYGYTF TRBJ1-2 TRBV6-5 - few
TGCGCCAGCAGCTTTCACGGGCTTGGGGCCAACGTCCTGACTTTC CASSFHGLGANVLTF TRBJ2-6 TRBV5-1 - -
TGTGCCAGCTCACCCCGGGACGGTCTCTCCTACGAGCAGTACTTC CASSPRDGLSYEQYF TRBJ2-7 TRBV18 - -
TGTGCCAGCATATCCGAGACAGGGAATTTGGGTACGCAGTATTTT CASISETGNLGTQYF TRBJ2-3 TRBV2 TRBD1 few
TGCAGCGTTGAAGACGTGACAGGGTTTTTCACAGATACGCAGTATTTT CSVEDVTGFFTDTQYF TRBJ2-3 TRBV29-1 TRBD1 few